This T cell receptor (beta chain) emerged from a study of a mutant IDH1 vaccine in newly diagnosed glioma. Time point denoted: week 35, safety follow-up. Alongside topical imiquimod, each dose of vaccine comprised 300 ug of mutant IDH1 20-mer peptide. To note about this clone: Its specificity is not known.

Profiling relied on immunoSEQ multiplex PCR, and the TCRdb table lists in-frame clones only, not all of them. Seen here are roughly 60,000 clones, 80% to 90% observed once, and the top ten hold 5% to 6.5%. V shed 0 bases and J shed 5 bases, with 19 bases lying between them. Germline assignment: CDR1 GTSNPN and CDR2 SVGIG (reference sequence). The CDR3 is made up of 16 amino acids. This rearrangement joins TRBV30 to TRBJ2-5; unclear D gene. The source is a man aged 35-49 years with glioma. The specimen comprised PBMCs, sampled from a glioma patient whose treatment included an IDH1 peptide vaccine. DNA of the CDR3: TGTGCCTGGAGTGTATGGCGGAAGACATCCTTTGAGACCCAGTACTTC. Amino acids: CAWSVWRKTSFETQYF.